This TCR beta chain derives from a study of cytomegalovirus exposure and HLA in healthy donors. Study findings and constraints: It was in a later analysis that TCR association rates were seen to vary by HLA locus, highest for DRB1 and lowest for HLA-C. One later analysis reportedly identified an Asian-associated ancestry cluster that showed fewer N-insertions than the approximately 710-donor mean. Immune exposure information available was restricted to CMV serostatus.

Germline CDR1 is SQVTM and CDR2 is ANQGSEA. V lost 6 bases and J lost 1, with 12 bases in between. The CDR3 has 13 amino acids. Of note for this clone: Its specificity is unknown.

Healthy donors of bone marrow made up the group. It was with 60 Vbeta and 13 Jbeta primers that the PCR ran. Produced via immunoSEQ multiplex PCR; TCRdb's table is partial and in-frame only. The sample shows tens of thousands of clones, and around 11% sits with its ten largest clones. The sequenced material came from PBMCs. This TCR came from a man younger than 30 in good health and CMV-seropositive. The chain carries TRBV29-1 and TRBJ1-1, with D unclear. CDR3 region: CSVALEENTEAFF. CDR3 nucleotides: TGCAGCGTAGCCTTGGAGGAGAACACTGAAGCTTTCTTT.